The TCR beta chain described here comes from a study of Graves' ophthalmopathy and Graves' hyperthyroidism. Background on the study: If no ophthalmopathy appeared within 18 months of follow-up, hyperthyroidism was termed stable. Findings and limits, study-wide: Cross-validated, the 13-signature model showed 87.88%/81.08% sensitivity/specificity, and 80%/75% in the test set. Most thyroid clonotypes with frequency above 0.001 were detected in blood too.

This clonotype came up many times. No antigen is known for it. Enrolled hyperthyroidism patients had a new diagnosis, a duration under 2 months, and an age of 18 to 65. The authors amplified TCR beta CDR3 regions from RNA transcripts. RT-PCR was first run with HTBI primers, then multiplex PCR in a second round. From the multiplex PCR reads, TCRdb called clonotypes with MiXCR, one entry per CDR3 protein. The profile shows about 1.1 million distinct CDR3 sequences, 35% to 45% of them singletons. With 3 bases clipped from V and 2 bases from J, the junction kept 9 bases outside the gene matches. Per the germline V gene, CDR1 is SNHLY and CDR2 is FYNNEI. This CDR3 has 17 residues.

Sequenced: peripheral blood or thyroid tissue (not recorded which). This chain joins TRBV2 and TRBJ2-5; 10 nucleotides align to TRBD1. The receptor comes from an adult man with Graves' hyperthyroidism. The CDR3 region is CASSDIPGQGQQETQYF. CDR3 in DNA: TGTGCCAGCAGTGATATCCCGGGACAGGGGCAACAAGAGACCCAGTACTTC.